These T cell receptor beta chains were read from a single sample in a study of blood T cells in healthy people across ages. TCRdb independently ran MiXCR on the 5' RACE reads; one entry per CDR3 protein. The repertoire holds about 1.4 million distinct CDR3 sequences, approximately 59% seen once, with about 6.7% in the top ten. Material for sequencing was blood. The origin of the receptors is a man in his late teens or twenties in good health. The conserved cysteine and the conserved F or W are not part of the CDR3 here. Each record gives: V gene, CDR3 length, J gene, D gene, CDR3 protein. The D gene is left open where the match is weak.

v_call: TRBV6-1; cdr3_length: 13; j_call: TRBJ1-2; d_call: TRBD1; cdr3_aa: ASSEGGTGHYGYT
v_call: TRBV6-2/TRBV6-3; cdr3_length: 12; j_call: TRBJ2-1; d_call: -; cdr3_aa: ASSTRQRGDEQF
v_call: TRBV5-1; cdr3_length: 14; j_call: -; d_call: -; cdr3_aa: ASSLEGQGTPYEQY
v_call: TRBV20-1; cdr3_length: 12; j_call: TRBJ2-1; d_call: TRBD1; cdr3_aa: SALGQGAYNEQF
v_call: TRBV6-6; cdr3_length: 12; j_call: TRBJ2-7; d_call: -; cdr3_aa: ASSPAGYPYEQY
v_call: TRBV12-3/TRBV12-4; cdr3_length: 16; j_call: TRBJ2-7; d_call: TRBD2; cdr3_aa: ASSVGLAGTLSSYEQY
v_call: TRBV6-5; cdr3_length: 12; j_call: TRBJ2-1; d_call: -; cdr3_aa: ASSRQSIYNEQF
v_call: TRBV4-1; cdr3_length: 13; j_call: TRBJ2-7; d_call: TRBD2; cdr3_aa: ASSQPTSGSYEQY
v_call: TRBV28; cdr3_length: 13; j_call: TRBJ2-3; d_call: TRBD2; cdr3_aa: ASSISGGLGDTQY
v_call: TRBV27; cdr3_length: 10; j_call: TRBJ1-2; d_call: -; cdr3_aa: ASRGDFYGYT
v_call: TRBV4-1; cdr3_length: 15; j_call: TRBJ2-5; d_call: -; cdr3_aa: ASSQEGASTYQETQY
v_call: TRBV4-3; cdr3_length: 11; j_call: TRBJ2-7; d_call: -; cdr3_aa: ASSQSIWDEQY
v_call: TRBV20-1; cdr3_length: 14; j_call: TRBJ2-1; d_call: TRBD2; cdr3_aa: SAPLAGGFPGNEQF
v_call: TRBV11-2; cdr3_length: 17; j_call: TRBJ2-3; d_call: -; cdr3_aa: ASSPRTTHRDTKTDTQY
v_call: TRBV12-3/TRBV12-4; cdr3_length: 14; j_call: TRBJ2-3; d_call: TRBD2; cdr3_aa: ASSPTSGVFADTQY
v_call: TRBV9; cdr3_length: 13; j_call: TRBJ2-5; d_call: -; cdr3_aa: ASTPGPGKGETQY
v_call: TRBV7-9; cdr3_length: 12; j_call: TRBJ1-2; d_call: -; cdr3_aa: ASSSAGTHYGYT
v_call: TRBV11-2; cdr3_length: 10; j_call: TRBJ2-5; d_call: -; cdr3_aa: ATRTDQETQY
v_call: TRBV12-3/TRBV12-4; cdr3_length: 12; j_call: TRBJ1-1; d_call: -; cdr3_aa: ASTLGSMNTEAF
v_call: TRBV20-1; cdr3_length: 10; j_call: TRBJ2-1; d_call: -; cdr3_aa: SARGPGNEQF
v_call: TRBV7-2; cdr3_length: 13; j_call: -; d_call: -; cdr3_aa: ASSLGDPRPETQY
v_call: TRBV10-3; cdr3_length: 12; j_call: TRBJ2-5; d_call: TRBD1; cdr3_aa: AIRQGFREEPQY
v_call: TRBV20-1; cdr3_length: 13; j_call: TRBJ2-7; d_call: -; cdr3_aa: SARDLAFVSYEQY
v_call: TRBV27; cdr3_length: 14; j_call: TRBJ2-5; d_call: TRBD2; cdr3_aa: ASSLLRGDSEETQY
v_call: TRBV6-5; cdr3_length: 12; j_call: TRBJ1-4; d_call: -; cdr3_aa: ASSYDVGRGKLF
v_call: TRBV5-6; cdr3_length: 13; j_call: TRBJ2-1; d_call: -; cdr3_aa: ASIVDKTSYNEQF
v_call: TRBV4-3; cdr3_length: 13; j_call: TRBJ1-5; d_call: -; cdr3_aa: ASSQDNRLGQPQH
v_call: TRBV4-1; cdr3_length: 12; j_call: TRBJ2-7; d_call: -; cdr3_aa: ASSQGGLTYEQY
v_call: TRBV21-1; cdr3_length: 15; j_call: TRBJ1-2; d_call: -; cdr3_aa: ASSSGKEQGMFYGYI
v_call: TRBV13; cdr3_length: 14; j_call: TRBJ2-3; d_call: -; cdr3_aa: ASSRRGAELGDTQY
v_call: TRBV20-1; cdr3_length: 13; j_call: TRBJ1-6; d_call: TRBD1; cdr3_aa: SARYPGQLNSPLH
v_call: TRBV7-2; cdr3_length: 13; j_call: TRBJ2-5; d_call: TRBD1; cdr3_aa: ASSLAGQGAETQY
v_call: TRBV4-3; cdr3_length: 13; j_call: TRBJ1-5; d_call: TRBD1; cdr3_aa: ASSQRGGPDQPQH
v_call: TRBV12-3/TRBV12-4; cdr3_length: 14; j_call: TRBJ1-2; d_call: TRBD1; cdr3_aa: ASSLEQGAHNYGYT
v_call: TRBV5-1; cdr3_length: 12; j_call: TRBJ2-7; d_call: -; cdr3_aa: ASFSGLLIDEQY
v_call: TRBV29-1; cdr3_length: 13; j_call: TRBJ1-1; d_call: -; cdr3_aa: SVWGAESLNTEAF
v_call: TRBV27; cdr3_length: 14; j_call: TRBJ2-7; d_call: TRBD1; cdr3_aa: ASSRTGGIVGYEQY
v_call: TRBV10-3; cdr3_length: 11; j_call: -; d_call: -; cdr3_aa: AISGTRGETQY
v_call: TRBV5-1; cdr3_length: 15; j_call: TRBJ2-1; d_call: -; cdr3_aa: ASSLTSLVLSYNEQF
v_call: TRBV5-1; cdr3_length: 12; j_call: TRBJ1-1; d_call: -; cdr3_aa: ASSLEGWNTEAF
v_call: TRBV10-3; cdr3_length: 12; j_call: TRBJ2-7; d_call: TRBD1; cdr3_aa: AISGTGKSYEQY
v_call: TRBV12-3/TRBV12-4; cdr3_length: 14; j_call: TRBJ2-5; d_call: -; cdr3_aa: ASLPRPLAGKETQY
v_call: TRBV6-5; cdr3_length: 13; j_call: TRBJ2-3; d_call: TRBD2; cdr3_aa: ASSPTGTSADTQY
v_call: TRBV4-1; cdr3_length: 13; j_call: TRBJ1-2; d_call: TRBD1; cdr3_aa: ASNQALQGASGYT
v_call: TRBV7-9; cdr3_length: 13; j_call: TRBJ2-3; d_call: TRBD2; cdr3_aa: AGIRGRGRTDTQY
v_call: TRBV4-2; cdr3_length: 14; j_call: TRBJ2-1; d_call: -; cdr3_aa: ASSFGRPASYNEQF
v_call: TRBV5-4; cdr3_length: 13; j_call: TRBJ2-7; d_call: TRBD2; cdr3_aa: ASSLAVAGLREQY
v_call: TRBV7-2; cdr3_length: 13; j_call: TRBJ1-6; d_call: -; cdr3_aa: ASSLELGANSPLH
v_call: TRBV21-1; cdr3_length: 12; j_call: TRBJ2-3; d_call: -; cdr3_aa: ASGYGGGTDTQY
v_call: TRBV7-2; cdr3_length: 13; j_call: TRBJ1-2; d_call: -; cdr3_aa: ASSLGEGPGYGYT
v_call: TRBV5-1; cdr3_length: 13; j_call: TRBJ2-3; d_call: -; cdr3_aa: ASSLRLLSTDTQY
v_call: TRBV27; cdr3_length: 11; j_call: -; d_call: -; cdr3_aa: ASSFRITYEQY
v_call: TRBV4-3; cdr3_length: 11; j_call: TRBJ2-1; d_call: -; cdr3_aa: ASSLGTFGEQF
v_call: TRBV12-3/TRBV12-4; cdr3_length: 12; j_call: TRBJ2-7; d_call: -; cdr3_aa: ASSYHDISYEQY
v_call: TRBV10-2; cdr3_length: 14; j_call: TRBJ2-4; d_call: -; cdr3_aa: AGSETDFLAKNIQY
v_call: TRBV4-1; cdr3_length: 12; j_call: TRBJ2-7; d_call: TRBD2; cdr3_aa: ASSQSGIGYEQY
v_call: TRBV15; cdr3_length: 14; j_call: TRBJ2-1; d_call: TRBD2; cdr3_aa: ATSRELAGGNNEQF
v_call: TRBV5-1; cdr3_length: 13; j_call: TRBJ2-5; d_call: -; cdr3_aa: ASSLAGTNQETQY
v_call: TRBV7-9; cdr3_length: 12; j_call: TRBJ1-1; d_call: -; cdr3_aa: ASSFTGMNTEAF
v_call: TRBV15; cdr3_length: 13; j_call: TRBJ2-1; d_call: -; cdr3_aa: ATSRGGLAINEQF